This record looks at one TCR beta chain sequence and its context. No antigen is known for it. Per-base qualities were not stored, and no clone one base away is much larger. The sample's time point label, in plain terms: 2015-2016 season, pre-vaccination. Adults were given seasonal inactivated influenza vaccine (Fluvarix), and sorted blood CD4 subsets were followed by TCRB sequencing before and after vaccination. To be eligible, subjects had to live in the community and must not have received influenza vaccine in the previous 6 months. Influenza vaccine contraindications, substance abuse, HIV/AIDS, active malignancy, immunomodulatory medication and active illness such as respiratory infection were included among the exclusion criteria. At each time point, somewhere between roughly 40 and 110 mL of blood was taken. Circulating Tfh were defined as non-naive CD4+CXCR5+PD-1+ cells and sorted into ICOS+CD38+ and ICOS-CD38- fractions. Ficoll-Paque PLUS or SepMate separation was used to isolate PBMC. Before DNA extraction, cell subsets were sorted from PBMC on a BD FACS Aria.

Libraries were built with the immunoSEQ multiplex PCR assay. Adaptive Biotechnologies carried out TCRB amplification, library preparation, sequencing and preliminary bioinformatics at Survey level resolution. For TCRB sequencing, genomic DNA from the sorted cTfh populations was amplified by multiplex PCR. Turning to the authors' computational methods: Clonality was calculated in R as 1 minus normalized Shannon entropy, and the Gini index was calculated with the R package ineq. Overlap score was the summed counts of shared sequences divided by total counts of all sequences in both compared samples. Significance of shared clonotypes was assessed by Fisher's exact test, with a theoretical repertoire of 10^7 TCRB sequences assumed. The immuneACCESS repertoire file appears here via TCRdb, limited to in-frame rearrangements. These files lack a portion of the clones; in checked studies, under half of the deficit traces to unresolved V genes, and the cause of the others is not known. V and J calls and clone size come straight from that table; D and trimming were deduced from the DNA. For this sample there are some 10,000 clones; 65% to 85% appear just once. Around 3.4% of the sample is taken by the ten largest.

V loses 2 bases at its end and J loses 7 bases; junction bases beyond the gene matches: 8. In the germline V gene, CDR1 corresponds to SGHTS and CDR2 to YDEGEE. The CDR3 measures 15 amino acids from cysteine to phenylalanine. This entry keeps only the CDR3 DNA: 45 bases, framed from base 1. This specimen belongs to a study of follicular helper T cells after annual influenza vaccination (dated by TCRdb to about 2017). With respect to the entire study: Blood was collected on days 0, 7 and 28 after each seasonal influenza vaccination. Some subjects were followed across successive annual vaccinations spanning the 2013-2014, 2014-2015 and 2015-2016 seasons to study recall of cTfh clones. One week after vaccination, a second recruited cohort of approximately twelve subjects (Table S1) displayed a similar ICOS+CD38+ cTfh response. Multi-year samples were available for six subjects, with four spanning two vaccination seasons and two spanning three seasons. Samples from 2013-2014 were cryopreserved, whereas samples from about 2015 were processed immediately after collection.

The investigation overall reported the following: ICOS+CD38+ cTfh clonality correlated with the frequency of that population, and its change correlated with the change in circulating plasmablast frequency. Rare clonotypes could not be sampled because productive TCRB sequences were recovered from only about 9.5-23% of the analyzed cells. Day 7 ICOS+CD38+ clones were most often found later in ICOS-CD38- cTfh, suggesting that subset may serve as a memory reservoir. A recurrent oligoclonal ICOS+CD38+ cTfh response containing tetramer and AIM influenza-specific clonotypes was recalled by successive annual vaccinations.

The rearrangement combines TRBV5-8 with TRBJ2-1; 8 bases in the middle match TRBD2. The TCR originated in an adult who received the influenza vaccine. Sequenced material: CXCR5+ CD38- circulating T follicular helper cells from blood, taken on the day of influenza vaccination. Explained via the paper, the cell subset or site label denotes: circulating Tfh, non-naive CD4+CXCR5+PD-1+ (ICOS+CD38+ or ICOS-CD38-). The encoded CDR3 is CASSFTGSGRNEQFF. The DNA sequence is given as TGTGCCAGCAGCTTTACGGGGAGCGGGAGAAATGAGCAGTTCTTC. The full variable domain, completed from the reference TRBV5-8 and TRBJ2-1 proteins outside the CDR3, reads EAGVTQSPTHLIKTRGQQATLRCSPISGHTSVYWYQQALGLGLQFLLWYDEGEERNRGNFPPRFSGRQFPNYSSELNVNALELEDSALYLCASSFTGSGRNEQFFGPGTRLTVL.